These 21 T cell receptor beta chains were sequenced from one sample in a study of T cell changes during pregnancy in multiple sclerosis. The table came from immunoSEQ multiplex PCR; TCRdb's copy has only in-frame clones and leaves some out. There are 45,000 to 60,000 clones in the sample; 90% to 95% occur only once, and about 0.37% lies in the top ten. The sample in question was CD4+ T cells from peripheral blood mononuclear cells, obtained before pregnancy. The receptors derive from a female donor with multiple sclerosis, enrolled in a pregnancy study.

The genes are TRBV18 and TRBJ2-5; 9 nucleotides agree with TRBD2. The germline V gene encodes CDR1 KGHSH and CDR2 LQKENI. J gave up 1 base and V 3 bases, and 6 bases lay outside the gene matches. The CDR3 extends over 16 amino acids. In DNA, the CDR3 is TGTGCCAGCTCACCTAGCGGGAGAGGGAGCCAAGAGACCCAGTACTTC. The encoded protein is CASSPSGRGSQETQYF. The complete variable domain, with remaining parts taken from reference TRBV18 and TRBJ2-5, reads NAGVMQNPRHLVRRRGQEARLRCSPMKGHSHVYWYRQLPEEGLKFMVYLQKENIIDESGMPKERFSAEFPKEGPSILRIQQVVRGDSAAYFCASSPSGRGSQETQYFGPGTRLLVL.

The chain couples TRBV5-6 to TRBJ2-5; D might be TRBD2 (9 bases). The CDR3 has 19 residues. The ends were cut back, 3 bases at V and 5 bases at J, with 29 bases in the middle. Per germline, CDR1 SGHDT and CDR2 YYEEEE. CDR3 protein: CASSSRTGFGREGWETQYF. CDR3 coding DNA: TGTGCCAGCAGCTCTCGGACAGGGTTCGGGCGGGAGGGCTGGGAGACCCAGTACTTC.

The J gene is TRBJ2-5, the V gene TRBV5-1, with D possibly being TRBD2 (6 bases). The germline V gene encodes CDR1 SGHRS and CDR2 YFSETQ. This CDR3 is built from 16 residues. The ends were cut back, 0 bases at V and 1 base at J, with 13 bases in the middle. The CDR3 DNA follows: TGCGCCAGCAGCTTGGCCGTGGGGACTGCCCAAGAGACCCAGTACTTC. Protein product: CASSLAVGTAQETQYF.

The genes are TRBV30 and TRBJ2-2; D is perhaps TRBD1 (7 bases). Deletions cut 0 bases from V and 4 bases from J, with 15 bases between. Germline CDR1 reads GTSNPN; CDR2 reads SVGIG (reference sequence). The CDR3 length is 16 residues. The CDR3 loop reads CAWSVRRDRGTGELFF. CDR3 nucleotides: TGTGCCTGGAGTGTACGGAGGGACAGAGGCACCGGGGAGCTGTTTTTT.

The CDR3 is CASSGRADTGELFF. The DNA of the CDR3 is TGTGCCAGTAGCGGGAGGGCCGACACCGGGGAGCTGTTTTTT. This rearrangement joins TRBV28 to TRBJ2-2; 11 bases map to TRBD2. The CDR3 contains 14 residues. V trimming: 9 bases; J trimming: 3 bases; junction bases outside the gene matches: 3. CDR1 and CDR2 from the germline V gene are MDHEN and SYDVKM.

Comments on this clone: The same CDR3 also results from other DNA sequences found in this sample. The V gene is TRBV19, the J gene TRBJ1-1; perhaps TRBD1 as D (6 bases). Deletions cut 2 bases from V and 5 bases from J, with 9 bases between. Germline V CDR1 and CDR2: LNHDA, SQIVND (reference sequence). CDR3 length equals 13 residues. This chain's CDR3 is CASSIKGDTEAFF. Written as DNA, the CDR3 is TGTGCCAGTAGTATAAAGGGGGATACTGAAGCTTTCTTT. The variable domain in full, completed from reference TRBV19 and TRBJ1-1, reads DGGITQSPKYLFRKEGQNVTLSCEQNLNHDAMYWYRQDPGQGLRLIYYSQIVNDFQKGDIAEGYSVSREKKESFPLTVTSAQKNPTAFYLCASSIKGDTEAFFGQGTRLTVV.

This clone was observed a single time. The chain's CDR3 is CATSPPGTGNQPQHF. CDR3 sequence (DNA): TGTGCCACCTCCCCCCCCGGGACAGGAAATCAGCCCCAGCATTTT. The chain is built from TRBV6-6 and TRBJ1-5, with TRBD1 matching 8 bases. The CDR3 consists of 15 residues. Trimming at V came to 10 bases and at J to 4 bases, leaving 12 bases not matched to a gene. The germline gives CDR1 MNHNY, CDR2 SVGAGI (reference sequence).

The rearrangement uses TRBV6-6 and TRBJ2-2, with 10 bases lining up with TRBD2. After removal of 4 bases from V and 10 bases from J, the junction contained 3 bases not matched to a gene. The CDR3 is 13 amino acids. Germline loops: CDR1 MNHNY, CDR2 SVGAGI (reference sequence). The DNA of the CDR3 is TGTGCCAGCAGTTTACTAGCGGGATTGGAGCTGTTTTTT. Protein product: CASSLLAGLELFF.

The V call is TRBV19, the J call TRBJ1-2; no firm D call. CDR3 length: 17 residues. Trimming cost V 5 bases and J 0 bases, with 19 bases left between them. Germline-derived CDR1 and CDR2 are LNHDA and SQIVND (reference sequence). The CDR3 loop reads CASSRRAGRTSNYGYTF. Here the CDR3 DNA reads TGTGCCAGTAGTCGCAGAGCGGGCCGGACCTCTAACTATGGCTACACCTTC.

The chain has TRBV18 and TRBJ1-1; a possible D gene is TRBD1 (6 bases). Trimming left V 3 bases short and J 1 base short, with 15 bases between. The germline gives CDR1 KGHSH, CDR2 LQKENI. The CDR3 is 16 residues long. The CDR3 loop is CASSPESRGQNTEAFF. Written as DNA, the CDR3 is TGTGCCAGCTCACCCGAAAGCAGGGGCCAGAACACTGAAGCTTTCTTT.

In nucleotides, the CDR3 is TGTGCCAGCAAAAGCGGGAGCTCCTACAATGAGCAGTTCTTC. Protein sequence: CASKSGSSYNEQFF. The V gene is TRBV6-5, the J gene TRBJ2-1; 8 bases are a match to TRBD2. The ends lost 7 bases at V and 0 bases at J; junction bases unmatched: 2. CDR1 and CDR2 from the germline V gene are MNHEY and SVGAGI. The CDR3 is 14 amino acids.

This clone was seen only once. This rearrangement joins TRBV19 to TRBJ2-2, with 9 bases identical to TRBD1. The junction had 4 bases not matched to a gene; V was cut back by 7 bases and J by 1 base. Germline CDR1 and CDR2: LNHDA and SQIVND (reference sequence). The CDR3 runs 15 residues. The CDR3 nucleotides are TGTGCCAGTACCGAGACAGGGGGGAACACCGGGGAGCTGTTTTTT. Residues: CASTETGGNTGELFF.

The chain couples TRBV5-6 to TRBJ2-3; 11 nucleotides line up with TRBD2. Germline assignment: CDR1 SGHDT and CDR2 YYEEEE. The junction had 19 bases not matched to a gene; V was cut back by 7 bases and J by 3 bases. CDR3 size: 19 residues. CDR3 bases: TGTGCCAGCTCTCCCAGACAGCTAGCGGGAGGTTTTTTTACAGATACGCAGTATTTT. This translates into CASSPRQLAGGFFTDTQYF. The variable domain in full, with the rest retrieved from reference TRBV5-6 and TRBJ2-3, is DAGVTQSPTHLIKTRGQQVTLRCSPKSGHDTVSWYQQALGQGPQFIFQYYEEEERQRGNFPDRFSGHQFPNYSSELNVNALLLGDSALYLCASSPRQLAGGFFTDTQYFGPGTRLTVL.

The rearrangement joins TRBV4-3 to TRBJ2-3; TRBD1 matches at 8 bases. This CDR3 has 15 amino acids. Looked up from germline, CDR1 is LGHNA and CDR2 is YSLEER. V lost 5 bases and J lost 3; bases outside the gene matches: 7. The CDR3 region is CASSFRGQGTDTQYF. The CDR3 nucleotides read TGCGCCAGCAGCTTCAGGGGGCAGGGGACAGATACGCAGTATTTT.

CDR3 in DNA: TGTGCCAGCAGCTTAGCGGGTCTAACTGAAGGGGGTCGCGAGCAGTACTTC. Protein sequence: CASSLAGLTEGGREQYF. The chain couples TRBV2 to TRBJ2-7; tentative D call: TRBD2 (7 bases). In germline, CDR1 is SNHLY, CDR2 FYNNEI. The CDR3 consists of 17 residues. V lost 6 bases to trimming and J lost 6 bases, with 27 bases between them.

The rearrangement uses TRBV7-9 and TRBJ2-7; 9 bases map to TRBD2. Germline trimming cut 2 bases from V and 2 bases from J; bases unmatched to any gene: 7. CDR3 length: 16 amino acids. Per the germline V gene, CDR1 is SEHNR and CDR2 is FQNEAQ (reference sequence). CDR3 sequence: CASSLLAGNPPYEQYF. The CDR3, as DNA: TGTGCCAGCAGCTTACTAGCGGGAAACCCCCCCTACGAGCAGTACTTC.

In its sample, this clone was seen once. This chain links TRBV19 with TRBJ1-2; a weak D match, TRBD1 (6 bases). V lost 2 bases to trimming and J lost 4 bases, with 14 bases between them. Germline CDR1 LNHDA, CDR2 SQIVND (reference sequence). This CDR3 spans 15 amino acids. The CDR3 DNA is TGTGCCAGTAGTATACGGCCAGGGGAAGGCTATGGCTACACCTTC. Protein sequence: CASSIRPGEGYGYTF.

This clone was seen just once. This chain uses TRBV7-3 with TRBJ2-2; D remains ambiguous. The germline gives CDR1 SGHTA, CDR2 FQGTGA. V gave up 4 bases and J gave up 2 bases, with 8 bases separating them. The CDR3 has 14 amino acids. The chain's CDR3 is CASSSTANTGELFF. Written as DNA, the CDR3 is TGTGCCAGCAGCTCTACAGCTAACACCGGGGAGCTGTTTTTT.

This chain joins TRBV5-1 and TRBJ2-7; 10 bases fit TRBD1. Germline V gives CDR1 SGHRS, CDR2 YFSETQ. This CDR3 spans 12 amino acids. V was clipped by 7 bases and J by 5 bases; unmatched bases: 3. CDR3 sequence (DNA): TGCGCCAGCCGGGACAGGGGCCACGAGCAGTACTTC. It translates to CASRDRGHEQYF.

The sample holds one count of this clone. The CDR3 bases are TGTGCCAGCAGTGAAGTGGTAGCATCCTACGAGCAGTACTTC. It specifies CASSEVVASYEQYF. This chain connects TRBV6-1 to TRBJ2-7; D gene unclear. CDR3 size: 14 residues. The germline V and J ends were trimmed by 1 base and 1 base, with 8 bases remaining between them. Germline V gene lookup returns CDR1 MNHNS and CDR2 SASEGT.

V and J are TRBV25-1 and TRBJ1-1; D perhaps matches TRBD1 (6 bases). Per germline, CDR1 MGHDK and CDR2 SYGVNS. Trimming pared 2 bases from V and 0 bases from J, leaving 13 bases between. This CDR3 is 16 amino acids long. Written as DNA, the CDR3 is TGTGCCAGCAGTGAAGCCCCCGGACAGTTGAACACTGAAGCTTTCTTT. Its translation is CASSEAPGQLNTEAFF.